This is a list of T cell receptor beta chains from one sample in a study of cytomegalovirus exposure and HLA in healthy donors. Profiling relied on immunoSEQ multiplex PCR, and the TCRdb table lists in-frame clones only, not all of them. The table has about 190,000 clones, 70% to 80% seen once. Sequenced material: PBMCs. Receptors were obtained from a woman aged 25 to 45 in good health and CMV-seropositive. The CDR3 runs from the conserved cysteine through the conserved F or W. A D gene is named only where the DNA matches it firmly.

j_call: TRBJ1-4; d_call: TRBD1; cdr3_length: 14; v_call: TRBV9; cdr3_aa: CASSGDSRNEKLFF; cdr3_nt: TGTGCCAGCAGCGGGGACAGTAGGAATGAAAAACTGTTTTTT
j_call: TRBJ1-1; d_call: TRBD1; cdr3_length: 14; v_call: TRBV30; cdr3_aa: CAWRTRGLRTEAFF; cdr3_nt: TGTGCCTGGAGAACCAGGGGGCTGCGGACTGAAGCTTTCTTT
j_call: TRBJ1-4; d_call: -; cdr3_length: 15; v_call: TRBV5-6; cdr3_aa: CASSGLSGMGEKLFF; cdr3_nt: TGTGCCAGCAGCGGATTGTCAGGGATGGGTGAAAAACTGTTTTTT
j_call: TRBJ2-5; d_call: -; cdr3_length: 15; v_call: TRBV6-5; cdr3_aa: CASSWSWAGQETQYF; cdr3_nt: TGTGCCAGCAGTTGGAGTTGGGCGGGGCAAGAGACCCAGTACTTC
j_call: TRBJ2-7; d_call: TRBD1; cdr3_length: 15; v_call: TRBV27; cdr3_aa: CASSPNRDRDYEQYF; cdr3_nt: TGTGCCAGCAGTCCGAACCGGGACAGGGACTACGAGCAGTACTTC
j_call: TRBJ2-5; d_call: -; cdr3_length: 15; v_call: TRBV7-8; cdr3_aa: CASSLPGTGQETQYF; cdr3_nt: TGTGCCAGCAGCCTCCCCGGGACCGGACAGGAGACCCAGTACTTC
j_call: TRBJ2-5; d_call: -; cdr3_length: 14; v_call: TRBV5-1; cdr3_aa: CASSLDSQQETQYF; cdr3_nt: TGCGCCAGCAGCTTGGATAGCCAGCAAGAGACCCAGTACTTC
j_call: TRBJ1-1; d_call: TRBD1; cdr3_length: 14; v_call: TRBV7-9; cdr3_aa: CASSLTGTNTEAFF; cdr3_nt: TGTGCCAGCAGCTTGACAGGGACGAACACTGAAGCTTTCTTT
j_call: TRBJ2-5; d_call: -; cdr3_length: 14; v_call: TRBV7-9; cdr3_aa: CASSLTLAMETQYF; cdr3_nt: TGTGCCAGCAGCTTAACACTAGCCATGGAGACCCAGTACTTC
j_call: TRBJ2-2; d_call: -; cdr3_length: 16; v_call: TRBV11-2; cdr3_aa: CASSLAMDRNTGELFF; cdr3_nt: TGTGCCAGCAGCTTAGCCATGGACAGGAACACCGGGGAGCTGTTTTTT